This record covers a single T cell receptor (beta chain). What it binds is unknown. This record comes from a study of human T cells and chemical hapten exposure. Study at large: Largely, small differences in pooled library volume made per-sample TCR yields vary.

The study, taken as a whole, reports: Counts of TCRs expanded at PT1 correlated positively with patch test score.

TCRdb reanalysed the RACE reads using MiXCR and keeps one entry per CDR3 protein. Of some 59,000 distinct CDR3 sequences detected, roughly 12% appear once; the ten largest clones hold under 5%. The time point: pre-sensitization, week 0. The treatment here: therapeutic diphenylcyclopropenone sensitization with weekly scalp DPC. The clonotype was recovered from a middle-aged woman with alopecia areata. Some clones in this sample may be carry-over from other donors' samples. The material was whole blood, obtained in connection with sensitization to the hapten diphenylcyclopropenone (DPC).

For the CDR3, the DNA is TGTGCCAGCAGCTTGGCCCACCAAGAGACCCAGTACTTC. It translates to CASSLAHQETQYF. The J gene is TRBJ2-5, the V gene TRBV5-4; no clear D. The CDR3 is made up of 13 amino acids. From germline, CDR1 is SGHNT and CDR2 YYREEE (reference sequence). With 0 bases removed from V and 0 bases from J, the gap between germline ends came to 3 bases. The whole variable domain, remainder taken from reference TRBV5-4 and TRBJ2-5, is ETGVTQSPTHLIKTRGQQVTLRCSSQSGHNTVSWYQQALGQGPQFIFQYYREEENGRGNFPPRFSGLQFPNYSSELNVNALELDDSALYLCASSLAHQETQYFGPGTRLLVL.